This T cell receptor (beta chain) was documented in a study of blood T cell repertoires in COVID-19. In the source study's methods: Estimates of nucleated cell counts were drawn from the amplification of reference gene primers. Clones were sequenced by immunoSEQ multiplex PCR, and TCRdb holds only the in-frame ones, with some missing. The V and J calls and clone size are taken from that table; D and trimming were inferred from the DNA. The data show over 250,000 clones, over 85% seen once. Germline loops: CDR1 GTSNPN, CDR2 SVGIG (reference sequence). The CDR3 totals 13 residues. The V gene end was trimmed by 0 bases and the J gene end by 10 bases; junction bases not matched to a gene: 8.

The clonotype originates from a woman between 55 and 75 years old who had recovered from COVID-19. Sequenced sample: PBMCs or T cells enriched from blood (not recorded which). The V and J genes are TRBV30 and TRBJ1-1; 7 bases line up with TRBD1. The CDR3 nucleotides read TGTGCCTGGAGTGTAAAGGGGGCTGGTACAGCTTTCTTT. Its protein is CAWSVKGAGTAFF.